These T cell receptor beta chains were read from a single sample in a study of blood T cells in healthy people across ages. Each CDR3 protein gets one entry after TCRdb re-called the 5' RACE reads with MiXCR. The sample lists around 500,000 distinct CDR3 sequences; about 25% were seen once. This sample was also put to use in a study of T cells of mothers and their children.

Specimen: blood. These receptors were taken from a boy aged 2 to 9 in good health. Each CDR3 is given with its conserved first and last residue. Each record gives: D gene, J gene, clone size, V gene, CDR3 protein, CDR3 DNA. The D gene is left open where the match is weak. Size is stated for part of the rows, as once, few or many counts, or as a class when the clone is expanded.

d_gene: TRBD1
j_gene: TRBJ2-7
abundance: -
v_gene: TRBV12-5
CDR3aa: CASGPGQGAFDEQYF
CDR3nt: TGTGCTAGTGGCCCGGGACAGGGGGCGTTCGACGAGCAGTACTTC

d_gene: -
j_gene: TRBJ2-7
abundance: -
v_gene: TRBV6-6
CDR3aa: CASSYSNPEHYEQYF
CDR3nt: TGTGCCAGCAGTTACTCGAACCCGGAGCACTACGAGCAGTACTTC

d_gene: -
j_gene: TRBJ2-1
abundance: few
v_gene: TRBV6-1
CDR3aa: CASSLYEGASPDPYNEQFF
CDR3nt: TGTGCCAGCAGCCTTTACGAGGGTGCTAGCCCCGACCCCTACAATGAGCAGTTCTTC

d_gene: TRBD2
j_gene: TRBJ2-1
abundance: -
v_gene: TRBV4-3
CDR3aa: CASSQGVLAGLYNEQFF
CDR3nt: TGCGCCAGCAGCCAAGGGGTCCTAGCGGGGTTATACAATGAGCAGTTCTTC

d_gene: -
j_gene: TRBJ2-5
abundance: -
v_gene: TRBV29-1
CDR3aa: CSVDLTGETQYF
CDR3nt: TGCAGCGTTGATTTAACCGGGGAGACCCAGTACTTC

d_gene: TRBD2
j_gene: TRBJ2-5
abundance: -
v_gene: TRBV2
CDR3aa: CASSSYLTSGRKTQYF
CDR3nt: TGTGCCAGCAGTTCTTACCTGACTAGCGGGAGAAAGACCCAGTACTTC

d_gene: -
j_gene: TRBJ2-5
abundance: few
v_gene: TRBV12-3/TRBV12-4
CDR3aa: CASSWSNGGTQYF
CDR3nt: TGTGCCAGCAGTTGGTCAAATGGGGGGACCCAGTACTTC

d_gene: -
j_gene: TRBJ2-3
abundance: few
v_gene: TRBV12-5
CDR3aa: CASEPGLPRADTQYF
CDR3nt: TGTGCTAGTGAGCCGGGACTCCCTAGGGCAGATACGCAGTATTTT

d_gene: -
j_gene: TRBJ2-3
abundance: -
v_gene: TRBV7-3
CDR3aa: CASSQTGDTQYF
CDR3nt: TGTGCCAGCAGTCAAACAGGTGACACGCAGTATTTT

d_gene: -
j_gene: TRBJ1-2
abundance: once
v_gene: TRBV12-3/TRBV12-4
CDR3aa: CASSQDRDRGYTF
CDR3nt: TGTGCCAGCAGTCAAGACCGCGACCGGGGCTACACCTTC

d_gene: TRBD1
j_gene: TRBJ2-7
abundance: -
v_gene: TRBV5-1
CDR3aa: CASSWGTGGAEQYF
CDR3nt: TGCGCCAGCAGCTGGGGGACAGGGGGCGCCGAGCAGTACTTC

d_gene: -
j_gene: TRBJ2-1
abundance: -
v_gene: TRBV9
CDR3aa: CASTPTGRGERNEQFF
CDR3nt: TGTGCCAGCACCCCTACTGGCAGGGGGGAAAGAAATGAGCAGTTCTTC

d_gene: -
j_gene: TRBJ1-4
abundance: -
v_gene: TRBV7-9
CDR3aa: CASSLGDTNEKLFF
CDR3nt: TGTGCCAGCAGCTTAGGTGACACTAATGAAAAACTGTTTTTT

d_gene: TRBD2
j_gene: TRBJ2-5
abundance: -
v_gene: TRBV29-1
CDR3aa: CSVASGRAAKTQYF
CDR3nt: TGCAGCGTTGCTAGCGGGAGGGCCGCGAAGACCCAGTACTTC

d_gene: -
j_gene: TRBJ2-3
abundance: -
v_gene: TRBV10-3
CDR3aa: CAIRGPSTDTQYF
CDR3nt: TGTGCCATCCGAGGGCCTAGCACAGATACGCAGTATTTT

d_gene: -
j_gene: TRBJ2-5
abundance: -
v_gene: TRBV6-5
CDR3aa: CASSPTIGGETQYF
CDR3nt: TGTGCCAGCAGTCCAACTATTGGGGGCGAGACCCAGTACTTC

d_gene: -
j_gene: TRBJ2-4
abundance: -
v_gene: TRBV27
CDR3aa: CASSLIMGAKNIQYF
CDR3nt: TGTGCCAGCAGTCTCATTATGGGGGCCAAAAACATTCAGTACTTC